The next 29 T cell receptor beta chains were all read from a single sample in a study of blood T cell repertoires in COVID-19. Method: immunoSEQ multiplex PCR; TCRdb's copy keeps in-frame clones and lacks some. The table shows about 250,000 clones, with roughly 86% occurring only once. The material sequenced was PBMCs or T cells enriched from blood (not recorded which). The receptors derive from a woman between 50 and 59 years old who had recovered from COVID-19.

The genes are TRBV7-3 and TRBJ1-5; D is unclear. CDR1 is SGHTA and CDR2 is FQGTGA in the germline V gene. Between the trimmed V and J ends, which lost 5 bases and 3 bases, there was a span of 17 bases. This CDR3 is built from 16 residues. CDR3 residues: CASSLPEREYNQPQHF. Here the CDR3 DNA reads TGTGCCAGCAGCCTTCCGGAACGGGAATACAATCAGCCCCAGCATTTT.

V and J are TRBV7-8 and TRBJ2-1; D is unclear. The CDR3 loop spans 11 amino acids. V was trimmed by 5 bases and J by 8 bases, leaving 7 bases between them. In germline, CDR1 is SGHVS, CDR2 FQNEAQ. CDR3 loop: CASSQRDEQFF. CDR3 bases: TGTGCCAGCAGCCAGAGAGATGAGCAGTTCTTC.

J is TRBJ2-3 and V is TRBV5-1, with D possibly TRBD2 on 6 matching bases. V lost 0 bases to trimming and J lost 1 base, with 9 bases between them. The CDR3 covers 15 residues. Germline lookup yields CDR1 SGHRS and CDR2 YFSETQ. The CDR3 DNA follows: TGCGCCAGCAGCTTGGCCGGGGGTGGCACAGATACGCAGTATTTT. This gives the protein CASSLAGGGTDTQYF.

J is TRBJ1-1 and V is TRBV5-1, with 7 positions matching TRBD1. The CDR3 sequence is 15 residues long. After removal of 3 bases from V and 6 bases from J, the junction contained 11 bases not matched to a gene. Germline V CDR1 and CDR2: SGHRS, YFSETQ. CDR3 DNA sequence: TGCGCCAGCAGCTCTGGGAGAGGGGGGACAGCTGAAGCTTTCTTT. Its translation: CASSSGRGGTAEAFF.

J is TRBJ1-5 and V is TRBV6-5, with D perhaps TRBD1 (5 bases). The V end lost 5 bases, the J end lost 3 bases, and 8 bases lay between the germline ends. The CDR3 consists of 13 residues. Germline V gene data show CDR1 as MNHEY and CDR2 as SVGAGI. CDR3: CASSRQINQPQHF. The CDR3 nucleotides read TGTGCCAGCAGTAGACAGATCAATCAGCCCCAGCATTTT.

CDR3 in DNA: TGCGCCAGCAGTCAGGCCACAGGGGGCCCTGGGTCCTACAATGAGCAGTTCTTC. Its translation is CASSQATGGPGSYNEQFF. This rearrangement joins TRBV23-1 to TRBJ2-1; TRBD1 aligns across 9 bases. TRBV23-1 is noted as an ORF with a role that remains uncertain. After removal of 3 bases from V and 1 base from J, the junction contained 10 bases not matched to a gene. The CDR3 is 18 amino acids.

This clone showed up just a few times. The rearrangement links TRBV28 to TRBJ1-5, with D possibly TRBD1 on 6 matching bases. The V gene's germline CDR1 is MDHEN and CDR2 SYDVKM. The CDR3 loop spans 16 amino acids. Trimming cost V 8 bases and J 4 bases, with 21 bases left between them. The CDR3 is CASCNSRQDLNQPQHF. The CDR3 DNA is TGTGCCAGCTGCAATTCTCGACAGGATCTAAATCAGCCCCAGCATTTT. Full variable domain (rest looked up from reference TRBV28 and TRBJ1-5): DVKVTQSSRYLVKRTGEKVFLECVQDMDHENMFWYRQDPGLGLRLIYFSYDVKMKEKGDIPEGYSVSREKKERFSLILESASTNQTSMYLCASCNSRQDLNQPQHFGDGTRLSIL.

This rearrangement joins TRBV7-6 to TRBJ2-1; 8 bases fit TRBD2. With V trimmed by 4 bases and J by 4 bases, 9 bases remained unmatched. The CDR3 consists of 16 residues. Germline assignment: CDR1 SGHVS and CDR2 FNYEAQ. DNA of the CDR3: TGTGCCAGCAGCTCTATAGCGGGGACCAAATACAATGAGCAGTTCTTC. It specifies CASSSIAGTKYNEQFF.

The V call is TRBV4-1, the J call TRBJ1-5; TRBD1 matches 10 bases. The trim removed 3 bases at V and 6 bases at J, leaving 2 bases unmatched. This CDR3 comprises 14 residues. Germline values: CDR1 MGHRA, CDR2 YSYEKL. DNA of the CDR3: TGCGCCAGCAGCCAGACAGGGGGCGTTCAGCCCCAGCATTTT. It specifies CASSQTGGVQPQHF.

On this clone itself: Mismatch with germline at one junction end may stem from a read error. The chain carries TRBV27 and TRBJ2-7, with 10 bases lining up with TRBD2. This CDR3 is built from 16 residues. CDR1 MNHEY and CDR2 SMNVEV come from the germline V gene (reference sequence). DNA of the CDR3: TGTGTCAGCAGTGCTATCACTAGCGGGACGGGGTACGAGCAGTACTTC. It yields the protein CVSSAITSGTGYEQYF.

This chain connects TRBV19 to TRBJ2-1; 8 positions agree with TRBD2. The V and J ends lost 4 bases and 10 bases, in that order; junction bases with no gene match: 6. The CDR3 runs 13 residues. Germline CDR1 and CDR2: LNHDA and SQIVND (reference sequence). The CDR3 sequence: CASSRREVGEQFF. The CDR3 nucleotides are TGTGCCAGTAGTAGGCGGGAGGTCGGAGAGCAGTTCTTC.

The rearrangement links TRBV28 to TRBJ2-2, with 7 bases fitting TRBD1. This CDR3 spans 16 amino acids. In germline, CDR1 is MDHEN, CDR2 SYDVKM. Losses at the gene ends were 6 bases for V and 0 bases for J; bases not matched to a gene: 7. In DNA form, the CDR3 reads TGTGCCAGCAGCCCAGGGGGATTCGCGAACACCGGGGAGCTGTTTTTT. This codes for CASSPGGFANTGELFF.

The chain links TRBV28 to TRBJ1-2; D perhaps matches TRBD1 (5 bases). Trimming left V 2 bases short and J 2 bases short, with 12 bases between. CDR3 size: 15 residues. Per the germline V gene, CDR1 is MDHEN and CDR2 is SYDVKM. This CDR3 is CASSLDSLINYGYTF. The CDR3, as DNA: TGTGCCAGCAGTTTAGACAGCCTGATAAACTATGGCTACACCTTC.

This chain joins TRBV6-1 and TRBJ1-3; TRBD1 matches at 8 bases. V lost 8 bases, J lost 8 bases, and 11 bases stayed unmatched. The CDR3 has 14 amino acids. Looked up from germline, CDR1 is MNHNS and CDR2 is SASEGT. This CDR3 is CASQTRTGSYTIYF. CDR3 DNA: TGTGCCAGCCAGACTCGGACAGGGTCTTACACCATATATTTT.

This rearrangement joins TRBV28 to TRBJ2-1; TRBD1 is a possible D gene (5 bases). With 5 bases removed from V and 5 bases from J, the gap between germline ends came to 10 bases. Germline values: CDR1 MDHEN, CDR2 SYDVKM. CDR3 size: 13 residues. CDR3 region: CASSVRQNNEQFF. In DNA form, the CDR3 reads TGTGCCAGCAGTGTTAGACAGAACAATGAGCAGTTCTTC.

The chain couples TRBV19 to TRBJ2-5; 10 bases agree with TRBD2. The CDR3 is 14 residues long. In germline, CDR1 is LNHDA, CDR2 SQIVND (reference sequence). J gave up 7 bases and V 1 base, and 3 bases lay outside the gene matches. The CDR3 sequence: CASSIGTSGGTQYF. The CDR3 region has the DNA TGTGCCAGTAGTATAGGGACTAGCGGCGGGACCCAGTACTTC.

This chain connects TRBV6-5 to TRBJ1-1; perhaps TRBD1 as D (6 bases). V gave up 8 bases and J gave up 10 bases, with 20 bases separating them. The CDR3 runs 13 residues. CDR1 and CDR2 from the germline V gene are MNHEY and SVGAGI. CDR3 DNA: TGTGCCAGCTCTCTTGTTTCGGACAGTTCAGCTTTCTTT. Its translation is CASSLVSDSSAFF.

The J gene is TRBJ1-1, the V gene TRBV11-1; 9 bases align to TRBD1. This CDR3 region has 15 residues. Germline V CDR1 and CDR2: SGHAT, FQDESV (reference sequence). J gave up 7 bases and V 1 base, and 7 bases lay outside the gene matches. The CDR3 DNA sequence: TGTGCCAGCAGCTTAGGATCCGGGACAGGGATTGAAGCTTTCTTT. It specifies CASSLGSGTGIEAFF.

The V gene is TRBV20-1, the J gene TRBJ1-1, with D hard to call. Trimming pared 4 bases from V and 3 bases from J, leaving 6 bases between. Germline values: CDR1 DFQATT, CDR2 SNEGSKA (reference sequence). The CDR3 loop spans 11 amino acids. The CDR3 DNA reads as TGCAGTGCTAACGGGGACACTGAAGCTTTCTTT. Translated: CSANGDTEAFF.

The genes are TRBV4-1 and TRBJ2-7, with TRBD2 matching 7 bases. The CDR3 loop spans 15 amino acids. Unmatched junction bases numbered 14, after V lost 7 bases and J lost 5 bases. The germline V gene encodes CDR1 MGHRA and CDR2 YSYEKL. The CDR3 DNA reads TGCGCCAGCAAATGGGGGAACGGGAGGACCGACGAGCAGTACTTC. The encoded protein is CASKWGNGRTDEQYF.

J is TRBJ1-1 and V is TRBV5-1; a weak D match, TRBD1 (6 bases). V lost 4 bases and J 1 base, leaving 17 bases between the germline ends. Germline CDR1 and CDR2: SGHRS and YFSETQ. The length of the CDR3 is 16 residues. The CDR3 DNA reads TGCGCCAGCAGCCAACGACCAGCAGGGGCGAACACTGAAGCTTTCTTT. It is translated as CASSQRPAGANTEAFF. Full variable domain (remainder filled in from reference TRBV5-1 and TRBJ1-1): KAGVTQTPRYLIKTRGQQVTLSCSPISGHRSVSWYQQTPGQGLQFLFEYFSETQRNKGNFPGRFSGRQFSNSRSEMNVSTLELGDSALYLCASSQRPAGANTEAFFGQGTRLTVV.

Notes on this clone: In the same sample, other DNA sequences code for this CDR3. The chain uses TRBV5-1 and TRBJ2-7; 7 nucleotides align to TRBD1. The junction had 2 bases not matched to a gene; V was cut back by 0 bases and J by 5 bases. Germline CDR1 SGHRS, CDR2 YFSETQ. The CDR3 consists of 13 residues. The DNA of the CDR3 is TGCGCCAGCAGCTTGGGACAGGGCGACGAGCAGTACTTC. It encodes CASSLGQGDEQYF. The entire variable domain, with the rest obtained from reference TRBV5-1 and TRBJ2-7, is as follows: KAGVTQTPRYLIKTRGQQVTLSCSPISGHRSVSWYQQTPGQGLQFLFEYFSETQRNKGNFPGRFSGRQFSNSRSEMNVSTLELGDSALYLCASSLGQGDEQYFGPGTRLTVT.

The chain recombines TRBV4-3 with TRBJ2-3; 8 bases are a match to TRBD2. The length of the CDR3 is 16 residues. CDR1 is LGHNA and CDR2 is YSLEER in the germline V gene. The V segment lost 4 bases and the J segment 6 bases; nucleotides outside the gene matches: 12. The CDR3 nucleotides read TGCGCCAGCAGCCCCCGACTAGCGCAAAACGTGGATACGCAGTATTTT. Protein: CASSPRLAQNVDTQYF.

J is TRBJ1-1 and V is TRBV9, with 7 bases lining up with TRBD1. The CDR3 spans 15 residues. J gave up 2 bases and V 2 bases, and 6 bases lay outside the gene matches. Per germline, CDR1 SGDLS and CDR2 YYNGEE. This chain's CDR3 is CASSVQGTANTEAFF. Written as DNA, the CDR3 is TGTGCCAGCAGCGTTCAGGGGACAGCTAACACTGAAGCTTTCTTT.

This chain connects TRBV5-1 to TRBJ2-7; D call uncertain. CDR1 and CDR2 (germline): SGHRS, YFSETQ. The length of the CDR3 is 13 residues. Trimming stripped 7 bases from V and 6 bases from J, with 17 bases between. CDR3 in DNA: TGCGCCAGCTCCTTATTAGAGAATTCCGAGCAGTACTTC. Its protein product is CASSLLENSEQYF.

The chain links TRBV5-1 to TRBJ2-1; 10 bases fit TRBD2. This CDR3 region has 16 residues. Germline V gene data show CDR1 as SGHRS and CDR2 as YFSETQ. V trimming: 0 bases; J trimming: 9 bases; junction bases outside the gene matches: 9. The CDR3 sequence: CASSLVIQREGREQFF. The CDR3 coding sequence is TGCGCCAGCAGCTTGGTAATCCAGCGGGAGGGCCGTGAGCAGTTCTTC.

The chain carries TRBV18 and TRBJ1-2; 7 positions match TRBD1. The germline gives CDR1 KGHSH, CDR2 LQKENI. V shed 2 bases and J 3 bases; nucleotides not matched to a gene: 6. The CDR3 contains 15 residues. The CDR3 is CASSPSTQGDYGYTF. The CDR3 coding sequence is TGTGCCAGCTCACCATCGACCCAGGGGGACTATGGCTACACCTTC.

V usage is TRBV18 and J usage is TRBJ1-2; D might be TRBD1 (5 bases). From germline, CDR1 is KGHSH and CDR2 LQKENI. This CDR3 spans 14 amino acids. Trimming took 0 bases from V and 7 from J, leaving 12 bases between them. CDR3 region: CASSPPDISSGYTF. The CDR3 bases are TGTGCCAGCTCACCACCGGACATTTCGTCTGGCTACACCTTC.

This clone was seen just once. The same CDR3 also results from other DNA sequences found in this sample. V gene TRBV5-1 combines with J gene TRBJ1-5, with 7 bases aligning to TRBD1. Germline CDR1 reads SGHRS; CDR2 reads YFSETQ. Trimming cost V 0 bases and J 6 bases; bases outside gene matches: 3. CDR3 length: 14 residues. The CDR3 reads CASSLGQGGQPQHF. In nucleotides, the CDR3 is TGCGCCAGCAGCTTGGGACAGGGTGGTCAGCCCCAGCATTTT.